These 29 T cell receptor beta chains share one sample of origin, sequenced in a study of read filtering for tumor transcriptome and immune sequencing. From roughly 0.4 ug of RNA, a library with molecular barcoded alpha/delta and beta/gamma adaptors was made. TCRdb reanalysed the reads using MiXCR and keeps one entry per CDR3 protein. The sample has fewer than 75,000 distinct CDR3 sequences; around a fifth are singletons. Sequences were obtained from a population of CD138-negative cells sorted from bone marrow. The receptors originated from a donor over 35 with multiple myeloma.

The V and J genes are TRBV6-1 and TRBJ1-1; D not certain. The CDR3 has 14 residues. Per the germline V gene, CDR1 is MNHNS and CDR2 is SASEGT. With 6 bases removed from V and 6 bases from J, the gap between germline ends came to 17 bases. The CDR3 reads CASSAVGGSPEAFF. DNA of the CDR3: TGTGCCAGCAGCGCGGTCGGAGGGTCACCTGAAGCTTTCTTT.

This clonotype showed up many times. CDR3 in DNA: TGTGCCAGCACCAGACTAGCAGGAGACGGGGAGACCCAGTACTTC. Translating it yields CASTRLAGDGETQYF. The V gene is TRBV12-3 or TRBV12-4, the J gene TRBJ2-5, with 7 bases fitting TRBD2. The CDR3 is 15 residues long. The V and J ends lost 7 bases and 5 bases, in that order; junction bases with no gene match: 13.

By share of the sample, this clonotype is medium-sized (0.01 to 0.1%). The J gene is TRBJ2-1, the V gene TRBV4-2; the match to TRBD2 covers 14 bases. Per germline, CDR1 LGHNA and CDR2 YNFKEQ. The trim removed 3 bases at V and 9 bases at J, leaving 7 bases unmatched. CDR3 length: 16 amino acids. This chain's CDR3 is CASSQTTSGGATEQFF. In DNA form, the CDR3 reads TGTGCCAGCAGCCAGACGACTAGCGGGGGGGCTACTGAGCAGTTCTTC.

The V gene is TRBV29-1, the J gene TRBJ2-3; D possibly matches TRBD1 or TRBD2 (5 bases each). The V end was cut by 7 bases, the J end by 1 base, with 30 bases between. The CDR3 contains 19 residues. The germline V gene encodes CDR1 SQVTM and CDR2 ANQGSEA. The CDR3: CSAYFVPGRGAPGTDTQYF. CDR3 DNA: TGCAGCGCCTACTTTGTTCCGGGACGGGGTGCTCCTGGCACAGATACGCAGTATTTT.

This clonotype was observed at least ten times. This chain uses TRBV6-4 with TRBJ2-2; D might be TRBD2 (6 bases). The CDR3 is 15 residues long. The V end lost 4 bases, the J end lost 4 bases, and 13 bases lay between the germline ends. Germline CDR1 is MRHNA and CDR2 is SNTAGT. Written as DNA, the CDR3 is TGTGCCAGCAGTGGGGGATCCGGGGGCACCGGGGAGCTGTTTTTT. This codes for CASSGGSGGTGELFF.

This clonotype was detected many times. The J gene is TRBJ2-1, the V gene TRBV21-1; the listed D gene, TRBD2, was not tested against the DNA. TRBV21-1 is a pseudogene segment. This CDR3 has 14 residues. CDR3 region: CARRAGRNVNEQFF. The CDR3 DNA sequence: TGCGCTAGGCGGGCGGGCCGAAATGTCAATGAGCAGTTCTTC.

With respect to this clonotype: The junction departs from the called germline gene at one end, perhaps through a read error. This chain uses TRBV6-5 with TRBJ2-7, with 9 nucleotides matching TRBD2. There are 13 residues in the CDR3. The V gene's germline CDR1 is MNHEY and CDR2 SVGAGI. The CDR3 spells CASKREATYGQYF. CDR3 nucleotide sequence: TGTGCCAGTAAGCGGGAGGCCACCTACGGGCAGTACTTC.

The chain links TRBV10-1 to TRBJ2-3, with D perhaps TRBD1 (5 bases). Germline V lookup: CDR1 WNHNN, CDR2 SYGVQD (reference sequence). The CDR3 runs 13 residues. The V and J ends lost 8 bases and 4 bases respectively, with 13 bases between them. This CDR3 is CASRSKGSDTQYF. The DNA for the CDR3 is TGCGCCAGCCGAAGTAAGGGGTCAGATACGCAGTATTTT.

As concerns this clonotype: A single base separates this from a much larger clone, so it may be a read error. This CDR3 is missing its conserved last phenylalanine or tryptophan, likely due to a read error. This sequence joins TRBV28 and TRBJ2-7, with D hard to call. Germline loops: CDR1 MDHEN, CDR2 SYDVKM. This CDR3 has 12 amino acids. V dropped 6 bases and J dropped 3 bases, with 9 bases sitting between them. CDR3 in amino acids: CASRPRNYEQYL. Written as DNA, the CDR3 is TGTGCCAGCAGACCGAGGAACTACGAGCAGTACCTC.

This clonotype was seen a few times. DNA of the CDR3: TGTGCCAGCAGTGATGGCAGGTCTTTCGAAAAACTGTTTTTT. Translation: CASSDGRSFEKLFF. The V and J genes are TRBV2 and TRBJ1-4; D unresolved. The CDR3 consists of 14 residues. V was shortened by 3 bases and J by 8 bases, with 13 bases between the two germline ends. Germline CDR1 and CDR2: SNHLY and FYNNEI.

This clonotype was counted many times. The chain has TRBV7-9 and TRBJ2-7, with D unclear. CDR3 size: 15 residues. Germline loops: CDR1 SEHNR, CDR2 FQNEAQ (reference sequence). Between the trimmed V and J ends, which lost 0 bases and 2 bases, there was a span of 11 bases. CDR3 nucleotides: TGTGCCAGCAGCTTAGCGGCAGGCCCTACCTACGAGCAGTACTTC. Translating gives CASSLAAGPTYEQYF.

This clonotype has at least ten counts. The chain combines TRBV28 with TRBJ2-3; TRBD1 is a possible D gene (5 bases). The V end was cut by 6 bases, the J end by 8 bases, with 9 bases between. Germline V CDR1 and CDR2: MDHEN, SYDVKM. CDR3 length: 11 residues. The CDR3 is CASRNQGTQYF. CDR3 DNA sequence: TGTGCCAGCAGGAATCAGGGTACGCAGTATTTT.

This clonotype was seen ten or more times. The CDR3 here is CSAKAGQGGPGELFF. Here the CDR3 DNA reads TGCAGTGCTAAAGCAGGACAGGGTGGACCCGGGGAGCTGTTTTTT. The chain joins TRBV20-1 to TRBJ2-2; TRBD1 matches 8 bases. The V gene's germline CDR1 is DFQATT and CDR2 SNEGSKA (reference sequence). This CDR3 is 15 amino acids long. The junction had 10 bases not matched to a gene; V was cut back by 4 bases and J by 6 bases.

The CDR3 DNA reads TGTGCCAGCAGTGGAGATCGTTACAGAGGCCATGGCTACACCTTC. Its translation is CASSGDRYRGHGYTF. The genes are TRBV28 and TRBJ1-2; D is undetermined. In germline, CDR1 is MDHEN, CDR2 SYDVKM. V dropped 5 bases and J dropped 6 bases, with 19 bases sitting between them. This CDR3 has 15 residues.

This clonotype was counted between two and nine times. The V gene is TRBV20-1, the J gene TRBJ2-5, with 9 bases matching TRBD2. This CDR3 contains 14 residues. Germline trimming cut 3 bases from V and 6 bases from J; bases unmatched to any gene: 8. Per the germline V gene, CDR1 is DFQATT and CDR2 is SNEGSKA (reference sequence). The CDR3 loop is CSARGGSGRQTQYF. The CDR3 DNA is TGCAGTGCTAGGGGGGGGAGCGGGAGGCAGACCCAGTACTTC.

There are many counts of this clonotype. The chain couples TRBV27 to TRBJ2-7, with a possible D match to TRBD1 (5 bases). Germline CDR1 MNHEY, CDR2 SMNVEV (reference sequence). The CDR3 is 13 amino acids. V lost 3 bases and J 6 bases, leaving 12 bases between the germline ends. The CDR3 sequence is CASSLQGWGEQYF. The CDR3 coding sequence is TGTGCCAGCAGTTTGCAGGGATGGGGCGAGCAGTACTTC.

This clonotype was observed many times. The DNA of the CDR3 is TGTGCCAGCAGCCAAGAGTGGAACTACGAGCAGTACTTC. As protein: CASSQEWNYEQYF. V is TRBV4-2 and J is TRBJ2-7; D unresolved. The CDR3 is 13 amino acids. Germline V gene sequence: CDR1 LGHNA, CDR2 YNFKEQ. Trimming cost V 0 bases and J 3 bases, with 6 bases left between them.

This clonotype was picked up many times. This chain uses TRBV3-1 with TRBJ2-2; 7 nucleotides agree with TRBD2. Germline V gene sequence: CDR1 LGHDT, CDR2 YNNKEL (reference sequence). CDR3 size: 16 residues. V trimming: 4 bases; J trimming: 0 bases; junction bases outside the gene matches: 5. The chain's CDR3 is CASSRLAASNTGELFF. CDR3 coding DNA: TGTGCCAGCAGCCGCCTAGCGGCGTCGAACACCGGGGAGCTGTTTTTT. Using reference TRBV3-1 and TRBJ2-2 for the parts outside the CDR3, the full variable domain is DTAVSQTPKYLVTQMGNDKSIKCEQNLGHDTMYWYKQDSKKFLKIMFSYNNKELIINETVPNRFSPKSPDKAHLNLHINSLELGDSAVYFCASSRLAASNTGELFFGEGSRLTVL.

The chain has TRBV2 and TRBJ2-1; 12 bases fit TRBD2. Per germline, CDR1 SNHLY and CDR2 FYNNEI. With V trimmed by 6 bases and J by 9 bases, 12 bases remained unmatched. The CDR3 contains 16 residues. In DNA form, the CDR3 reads TGTGCCAGCAGACTCTCCGGACTAGCGGGACCTAGTGAGCAGTTCTTC. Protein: CASRLSGLAGPSEQFF.

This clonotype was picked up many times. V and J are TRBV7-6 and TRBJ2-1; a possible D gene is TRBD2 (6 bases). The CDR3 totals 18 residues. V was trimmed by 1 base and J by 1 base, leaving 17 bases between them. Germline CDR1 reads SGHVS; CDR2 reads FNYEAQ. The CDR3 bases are TGTGCCAGCAGCTTAGTAGGAGGGTCTTATGGGTCCTACAATGAGCAGTTCTTC. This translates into CASSLVGGSYGSYNEQFF.

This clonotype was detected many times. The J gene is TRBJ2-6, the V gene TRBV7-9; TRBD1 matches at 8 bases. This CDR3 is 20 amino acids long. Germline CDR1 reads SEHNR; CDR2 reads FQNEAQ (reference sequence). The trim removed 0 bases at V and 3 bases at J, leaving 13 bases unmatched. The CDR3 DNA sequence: TGTGCCAGCAGCTTAGCGACGGGACAGGCTGTTTTCGGTGGGGCCAACGTCCTGACTTTC. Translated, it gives CASSLATGQAVFGGANVLTF.

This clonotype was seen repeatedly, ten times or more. For the CDR3, the DNA is TGTGCCAGCAGTGAAATGGGAGCGGTGCAGTATTTT. It encodes CASSEMGAVQYF. The chain uses TRBV6-1 and TRBJ2-3; D may be TRBD2 (5 bases). V lost 2 bases to trimming and J lost 11 bases, with 11 bases between them. The CDR3 has 12 residues. Germline-derived CDR1 and CDR2 are MNHNS and SASEGT.

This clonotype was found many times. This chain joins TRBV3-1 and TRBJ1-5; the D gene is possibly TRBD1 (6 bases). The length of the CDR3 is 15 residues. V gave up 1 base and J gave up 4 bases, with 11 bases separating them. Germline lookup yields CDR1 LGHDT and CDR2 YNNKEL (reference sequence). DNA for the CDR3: TGTGCCAGCAGCCAAGGCGGGACATCTAATCAGCCCCAGCATTTT. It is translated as CASSQGGTSNQPQHF.

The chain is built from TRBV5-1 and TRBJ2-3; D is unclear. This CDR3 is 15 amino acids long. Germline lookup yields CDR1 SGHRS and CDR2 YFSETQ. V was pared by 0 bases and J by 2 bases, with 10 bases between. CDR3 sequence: CASSLASRLTDTQYF. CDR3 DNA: TGCGCCAGCAGCTTGGCCTCTCGCCTCACAGATACGCAGTATTTT.

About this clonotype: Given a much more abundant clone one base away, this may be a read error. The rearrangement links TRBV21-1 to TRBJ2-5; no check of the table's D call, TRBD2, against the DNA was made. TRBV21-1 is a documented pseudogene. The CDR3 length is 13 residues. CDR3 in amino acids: CASSIVERETQYF. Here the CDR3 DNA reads TGTGCCAGCAGCATAGTGGAGCGGGAGACCCAGTACTTC.

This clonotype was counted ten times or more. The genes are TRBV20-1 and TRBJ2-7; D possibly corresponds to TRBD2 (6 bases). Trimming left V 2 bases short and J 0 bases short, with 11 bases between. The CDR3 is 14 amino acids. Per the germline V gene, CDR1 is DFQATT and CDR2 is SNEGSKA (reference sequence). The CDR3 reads CSARPRDFSYEQYF. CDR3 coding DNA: TGCAGTGCTAGACCCCGGGACTTCTCCTACGAGCAGTACTTC.

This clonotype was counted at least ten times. CDR3 nucleotide sequence: TGCGCCAGCAGCCCGGACAGTACGTTGGCTTTCTTT. Translating gives CASSPDSTLAFF. V and J are TRBV5-1 and TRBJ1-1; weak D call: TRBD1 (6 bases). The CDR3 loop spans 12 amino acids. Trimming removed 4 bases at V and 11 bases at J, with 15 bases between. Germline CDR1 is SGHRS and CDR2 is YFSETQ.

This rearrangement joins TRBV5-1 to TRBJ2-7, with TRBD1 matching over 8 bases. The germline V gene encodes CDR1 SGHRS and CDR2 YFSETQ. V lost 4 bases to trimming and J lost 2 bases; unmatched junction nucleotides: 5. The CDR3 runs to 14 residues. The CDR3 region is CASSTGGLTYEQYF. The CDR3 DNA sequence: TGCGCCAGCAGCACAGGGGGGCTGACCTACGAGCAGTACTTC.

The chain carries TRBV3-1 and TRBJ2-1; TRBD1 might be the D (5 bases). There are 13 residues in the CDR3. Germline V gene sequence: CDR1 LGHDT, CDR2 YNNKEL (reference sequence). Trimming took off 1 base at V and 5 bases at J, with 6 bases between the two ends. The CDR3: CASSQGQHNEQFF. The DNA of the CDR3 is TGTGCCAGCAGCCAAGGACAGCACAATGAGCAGTTCTTC.